The 29 T cell receptor beta chains presented below share a single source sample, sequenced in a study of T cell changes during pregnancy in multiple sclerosis. Some clones are missing from TCRdb's copy, which holds only in-frame ones; the method was immunoSEQ multiplex PCR. This sample carries tens of thousands of clones, approximately 89% of them seen once, and the ten largest clones take 0.7% to 0.85%. The source was CD4+ T cells from peripheral blood mononuclear cells, collected after pregnancy. The receptors originated from a female donor in good health, enrolled as a control in a pregnancy study.

The CDR3 reads CASSYSTLTVYGYTF. DNA of the CDR3: TGTGCCAGCAGTTACTCGACGCTTACAGTCTATGGCTACACCTTC. V usage is TRBV6-5 and J usage is TRBJ1-2; D not resolved. V lost 0 bases and J lost 4, with 12 bases in between. This CDR3 is built from 15 residues. CDR1 MNHEY and CDR2 SVGAGI come from the germline V gene.

In its sample, this clone was seen a few times. The chain carries TRBV9 and TRBJ1-1, with 8 bases lining up with TRBD1. This CDR3 is 14 amino acids long. Germline trimming cut 6 bases from V and 1 base from J; bases unmatched to any gene: 5. Looked up from germline, CDR1 is SGDLS and CDR2 is YYNGEE. CDR3 DNA sequence: TGTGCCAGCACAAGGACAGGGTGGAACACTGAAGCTTTCTTT. It specifies CASTRTGWNTEAFF.

The chain joins TRBV29-1 to TRBJ2-1, with 9 bases aligning to TRBD2. Germline V CDR1 and CDR2: SQVTM, ANQGSEA. This CDR3 is 15 amino acids long. V lost 5 bases, J lost 0 bases, and 5 bases stayed unmatched. This CDR3 is CSVTASGTSYNEQFF. DNA for the CDR3: TGCAGCGTTACCGCTAGCGGGACCTCCTACAATGAGCAGTTCTTC.

V and J are TRBV10-1 and TRBJ1-4; tentative D call: TRBD1 (6 bases). The CDR3 is made up of 15 amino acids. CDR1 is WNHNN and CDR2 is SYGVQD in the germline V gene (reference sequence). Deletions cut 8 bases from V and 8 bases from J, with 21 bases between. The CDR3 sequence: CASEDTGPLEEKLFF. Written as DNA, the CDR3 is TGCGCCAGCGAAGATACAGGGCCCTTAGAAGAAAAACTGTTTTTT.

The V and J genes are TRBV7-8 and TRBJ1-1, with 12 bases aligning to TRBD1. V lost 4 bases, J lost 2 bases, and 8 bases stayed unmatched. From germline, CDR1 is SGHVS and CDR2 FQNEAQ. The CDR3 has 17 residues. The CDR3 is CASSSQGQGAINTEAFF. The CDR3, as DNA: TGTGCCAGCAGCTCTCAGGGACAGGGGGCTATTAACACTGAAGCTTTCTTT.

The sample holds one count of this clone. V usage is TRBV2 and J usage is TRBJ2-2, with TRBD1 matching 7 bases. The germline CDR1 and CDR2 sequences are SNHLY and FYNNEI. The CDR3 contains 14 residues. The V gene end was trimmed by 6 bases and the J gene end by 4 bases; junction bases not matched to a gene: 5. The CDR3 DNA reads TGTGCCAGCAGGACAGGGCAGAGCACCGGGGAGCTGTTTTTT. Translation gives CASRTGQSTGELFF.

The V and J genes are TRBV7-8 and TRBJ1-4, with 9 bases fitting TRBD1. Germline V gene sequence: CDR1 SGHVS, CDR2 FQNEAQ. There are 16 residues in the CDR3. Unmatched junction bases numbered 9, after V lost 2 bases and J lost 8 bases. The CDR3 nucleotides read TGTGCCAGCAGCTTAAAACGGGACAGGGTATTAGAAAAACTGTTTTTT. It translates to CASSLKRDRVLEKLFF.

About this clone itself: A junction boundary mismatches the germline segment, possibly from a read error. The chain uses TRBV18 and TRBJ1-1; weak D call: TRBD1 (6 bases). CDR1 is KGHSH and CDR2 is LQKENI in the germline V gene. The length of the CDR3 is 16 residues. CDR3 residues: CASPPPTGLGGTEAFF. In DNA form, the CDR3 reads TGTGCCAGCCCACCCCCCACAGGGTTGGGGGGGACTGAAGCTTTCTTT.

V gene TRBV10-3 combines with J gene TRBJ2-7, with a tentative D call TRBD2 (5 bases). The CDR3 sequence is 14 residues long. V was shortened by 0 bases and J by 6 bases, with 12 bases between the two germline ends. The germline CDR1 and CDR2 sequences are ENHRY and SYGVKD. As DNA, the CDR3 is TGTGCCATCAGTGAGTCTACTAGAACCGTCGAGCAGTACTTC. Protein product: CAISESTRTVEQYF.

This sequence joins TRBV6-4 and TRBJ1-5, with unresolved D. Trimming stripped 10 bases from V and 0 bases from J, with 13 bases between. This CDR3 is built from 14 residues. The germline V gene encodes CDR1 MRHNA and CDR2 SNTAGT. As DNA, the CDR3 is TGTGCCATTCCTATGAGTTATAGCAATCAGCCCCAGCATTTT. This encodes CAIPMSYSNQPQHF.

This chain joins TRBV11-2 and TRBJ2-7; 8 bases agree with TRBD2. With 5 bases clipped from V and 0 bases from J, the junction kept 6 bases outside the gene matches. CDR1 is SGHAT, CDR2 FQNNGV, per germline. The CDR3 covers 15 residues. CDR3 amino acids: CASSPGRVSSYEQYF. The CDR3 nucleotides are TGTGCCAGCAGCCCCGGGAGGGTTAGCTCCTACGAGCAGTACTTC.

The chain has TRBV6-1 and TRBJ2-5, with D uncertain. Germline assignment: CDR1 MNHNS and CDR2 SASEGT. Trimming pared 1 base from V and 9 bases from J, leaving 18 bases between. The CDR3 is made up of 15 amino acids. CDR3 sequence (DNA): TGTGCCAGCAGTGAAGGATGGGTCTTACAGACGGCCCAGTACTTC. It is translated as CASSEGWVLQTAQYF.

The CDR3 reads CASSQERGEKLFF. In DNA form, the CDR3 reads TGTGCCAGCAGCCAAGAAAGGGGGGAAAAACTGTTTTTT. The chain links TRBV14 to TRBJ1-4; perhaps TRBD1 as D (6 bases). The CDR3 spans 13 residues. The germline V gene has CDR1 SGHDN and CDR2 FVKESK. Between the trimmed V and J ends, which lost 0 bases and 8 bases, there was a span of 7 bases.

The rearrangement links TRBV5-4 to TRBJ2-3; TRBD2 agrees at 8 bases. V lost 3 bases and J lost 5; bases outside the gene matches: 8. The CDR3 covers 15 residues. In germline, CDR1 is SGHNT, CDR2 YYREEE (reference sequence). The DNA of the CDR3 is TGTGCCAGCAGCTCGGGACTAGATTATGAAGATACGCAGTATTTT. As protein: CASSSGLDYEDTQYF.

This clone was detected only a few times. The chain is built from TRBV27 and TRBJ1-2, with 9 bases lining up with TRBD1. This CDR3 spans 15 amino acids. Losses at the gene ends were 5 bases for V and 4 bases for J; bases not matched to a gene: 8. Germline CDR1 MNHEY, CDR2 SMNVEV (reference sequence). CDR3 DNA: TGTGCCAGCAGTCCCTGGGACAGGGAAAGCTATGGCTACACCTTC. Its translation: CASSPWDRESYGYTF.

The V and J genes are TRBV7-9 and TRBJ2-7, with a tentative D call TRBD2 (6 bases). CDR1 SEHNR and CDR2 FQNEAQ come from the germline V gene (reference sequence). The CDR3 loop spans 15 amino acids. V was clipped by 4 bases and J by 2 bases, with 15 bases between them. The CDR3 DNA reads as TGTGCCAGCAGCTCCCTCGGGGGTTATACCTACGAGCAGTACTTC. This codes for CASSSLGGYTYEQYF.

The V call is TRBV9, the J call TRBJ1-1; TRBD1 matches at 7 bases. V dropped 1 base and J dropped 4; count of bases not matched to a gene: 4. Germline loops: CDR1 SGDLS, CDR2 YYNGEE. This CDR3 has 14 residues. The CDR3 is CASSVRQGATEAFF. The CDR3 coding sequence is TGTGCCAGCAGCGTACGACAGGGAGCCACTGAAGCTTTCTTT. The full variable domain, in which reference TRBV9 and TRBJ1-1 provide the parts outside the CDR3, is DSGVTQTPKHLITATGQRVTLRCSPRSGDLSVYWYQQSLDQGLQFLIQYYNGEERAKGNILERFSAQQFPDLHSELNLSSLELGDSALYFCASSVRQGATEAFFGQGTRLTVV.

The chain links TRBV15 to TRBJ2-1, with D possibly matching TRBD2 (5 bases). The ends were cut back, 2 bases at V and 4 bases at J, with 9 bases in the middle. Germline V CDR1 and CDR2: LNHNV, YYDKDF (reference sequence). The CDR3 spans 14 residues. For the CDR3, the DNA is TGTGCCACCAGCAGAATGAGCGGATACAATGAGCAGTTCTTC. Translating it yields CATSRMSGYNEQFF.

The chain couples TRBV6-6 to TRBJ2-2, with 7 nucleotides matching TRBD2. Per the germline V gene, CDR1 is MNHNY and CDR2 is SVGAGI (reference sequence). The CDR3 totals 15 residues. The ends lost 6 bases at V and 2 bases at J; junction bases unmatched: 6. The CDR3 spells CASSREDINTGELFF. The CDR3 DNA reads TGTGCCAGCAGCCGGGAGGACATCAACACCGGGGAGCTGTTTTTT.

This chain uses TRBV7-6 with TRBJ1-1, with TRBD1 as a possible D gene (6 bases). V shed 3 bases and J shed 6 bases, with 20 bases lying between them. The CDR3 contains 16 residues. Germline V gene data show CDR1 as SGHVS and CDR2 as FNYEAQ. CDR3 in amino acids: CASSLGAGGIGAEAFF. CDR3 nucleotide sequence: TGTGCCAGCAGCTTGGGGGCCGGAGGTATCGGCGCTGAAGCTTTCTTT.

This chain connects TRBV6-5 to TRBJ1-2, with D tentatively TRBD1 (6 bases). The CDR3 contains 13 residues. Germline-derived CDR1 and CDR2 are MNHEY and SVGAGI. With 6 bases removed from V and 4 bases from J, the gap between germline ends came to 12 bases. The CDR3 DNA reads TGTGCCAGCAGCCCGGGAGGGGGCTATGGCTACACCTTC. Protein sequence: CASSPGGGYGYTF.

In DNA, the CDR3 is TGCGCCAGCAGCCAAGTCTCGCTAACCACAGATACGCAGTATTTT. This sequence encodes CASSQVSLTTDTQYF. The rearrangement links TRBV4-1 to TRBJ2-3; D uncertain. Germline V gene lookup returns CDR1 MGHRA and CDR2 YSYEKL. V lost 1 base to trimming and J lost 2 bases, with 10 bases between them. The CDR3 loop spans 15 amino acids.

The chain recombines TRBV11-1 with TRBJ1-5, with 9 positions matching TRBD1. Trimming cost V 5 bases and J 9 bases; bases outside gene matches: 8. From germline, CDR1 is SGHAT and CDR2 FQDESV (reference sequence). The CDR3 is 14 residues long. The CDR3 protein is CASSVGTGQGPQHF. The CDR3 region has the DNA TGTGCCAGCAGCGTTGGGACAGGGCAAGGGCCCCAGCATTTT. Filled out from reference TRBV11-1 and TRBJ1-5, the complete variable domain reads EAEVAQSPRYKITEKSQAVAFWCDPISGHATLYWYRQILGQGPELLVQFQDESVVDDSQLPKDRFSAERLKGVDSTLKIQPAELGDSAMYLCASSVGTGQGPQHFGDGTRLSIL.

This chain uses TRBV4-1 with TRBJ2-1; D uncertain. V dropped 4 bases and J dropped 6 bases, with 7 bases sitting between them. The CDR3 is 12 amino acids. CDR1 is MGHRA, CDR2 YSYEKL, per germline. The CDR3 loop reads CASSLPRNEQFF. CDR3 bases: TGCGCCAGCAGCCTCCCCCGCAATGAGCAGTTCTTC.

The genes are TRBV7-6 and TRBJ1-2; D is perhaps TRBD1 (5 bases). The CDR3 runs to 13 residues. V lost 4 bases and J 5 bases, leaving 11 bases between the germline ends. Germline assignment: CDR1 SGHVS and CDR2 FNYEAQ. CDR3 residues: CASSSRGGYGYTF. CDR3 DNA sequence: TGTGCCAGCAGCTCCCGGGGGGGGTATGGCTACACCTTC.

CDR3 DNA sequence: TGTGCCAGCAGCGGAAGCGGGAGAGAGACCCAGTACTTC. Protein product: CASSGSGRETQYF. The rearrangement links TRBV9 to TRBJ2-5; 8 nucleotides line up with TRBD2. Unmatched junction bases numbered 2, after V lost 3 bases and J lost 4 bases. This CDR3 contains 13 residues. CDR1 and CDR2 from the germline V gene are SGDLS and YYNGEE. Full variable domain (outside the CDR3, taken from reference TRBV9 and TRBJ2-5): DSGVTQTPKHLITATGQRVTLRCSPRSGDLSVYWYQQSLDQGLQFLIQYYNGEERAKGNILERFSAQQFPDLHSELNLSSLELGDSALYFCASSGSGRETQYFGPGTRLLVL.

The CDR3 sequence is CASSRWTSGRDEQFF. The CDR3 DNA reads TGTGCCAGCAGTCGCTGGACTAGCGGGAGAGATGAGCAGTTCTTC. The chain joins TRBV9 to TRBJ2-1, with 13 bases lining up with TRBD2. The CDR3 totals 15 residues. CDR1 is SGDLS, CDR2 YYNGEE, per germline. V lost 5 bases, J lost 8 bases, and 7 bases stayed unmatched.

The CDR3 spells CASSLGAETQYF. The CDR3 DNA is TGTGCCAGCAGCTTGGGGGCGGAGACCCAGTACTTC. The J gene is TRBJ2-5, the V gene TRBV7-2; D is possibly TRBD1 (6 bases). CDR1 SGHTA and CDR2 FQGNSA come from the germline V gene. The CDR3 has 12 residues. Trimming took 3 bases from V and 5 from J, leaving 7 bases between them.

The chain is built from TRBV7-9 and TRBJ2-2; 9 bases are shared with TRBD1. Losses at the gene ends were 5 bases for V and 5 bases for J; bases not matched to a gene: 9. CDR1 is SEHNR and CDR2 is FQNEAQ in the germline V gene (reference sequence). The CDR3 extends over 16 amino acids. CDR3 region: CASSVPGQGATGELFF. CDR3 sequence (DNA): TGTGCCAGCAGCGTTCCGGGACAGGGTGCGACCGGGGAGCTGTTTTTT.